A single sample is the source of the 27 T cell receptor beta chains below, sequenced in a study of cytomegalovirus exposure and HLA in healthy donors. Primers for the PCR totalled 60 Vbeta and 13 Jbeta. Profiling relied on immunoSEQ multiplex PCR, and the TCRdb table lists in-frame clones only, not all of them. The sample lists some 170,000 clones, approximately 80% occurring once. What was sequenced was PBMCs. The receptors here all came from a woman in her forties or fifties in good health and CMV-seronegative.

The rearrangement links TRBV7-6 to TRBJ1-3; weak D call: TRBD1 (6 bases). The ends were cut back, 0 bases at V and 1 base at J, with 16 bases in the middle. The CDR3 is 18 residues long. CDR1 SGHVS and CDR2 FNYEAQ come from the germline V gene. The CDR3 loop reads CASSLAERRGISGNTIYF. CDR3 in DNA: TGTGCCAGCAGCTTAGCGGAGCGTAGGGGGATTTCTGGAAACACCATATATTTT.

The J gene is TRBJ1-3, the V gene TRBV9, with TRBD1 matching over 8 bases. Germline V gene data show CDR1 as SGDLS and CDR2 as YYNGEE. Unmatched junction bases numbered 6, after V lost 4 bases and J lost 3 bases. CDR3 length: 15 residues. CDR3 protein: CASSLTGGFGNTIYF. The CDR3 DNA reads TGTGCCAGCAGCCTAACAGGGGGATTTGGAAACACCATATATTTT.

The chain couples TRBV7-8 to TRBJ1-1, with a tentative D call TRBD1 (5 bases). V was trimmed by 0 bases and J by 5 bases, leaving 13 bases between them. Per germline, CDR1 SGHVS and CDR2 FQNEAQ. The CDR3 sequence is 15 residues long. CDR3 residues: CASSLASGLVTEAFF. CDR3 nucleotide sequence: TGTGCCAGCAGCTTAGCCTCAGGGCTTGTGACTGAAGCTTTCTTT.

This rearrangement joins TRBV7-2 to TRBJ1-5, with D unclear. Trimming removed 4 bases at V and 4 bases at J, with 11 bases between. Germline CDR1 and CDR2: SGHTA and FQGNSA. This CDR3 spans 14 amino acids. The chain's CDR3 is CASSSRPGNQPQHF. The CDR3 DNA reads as TGTGCCAGCAGCTCCCGACCGGGAAATCAGCCCCAGCATTTT.

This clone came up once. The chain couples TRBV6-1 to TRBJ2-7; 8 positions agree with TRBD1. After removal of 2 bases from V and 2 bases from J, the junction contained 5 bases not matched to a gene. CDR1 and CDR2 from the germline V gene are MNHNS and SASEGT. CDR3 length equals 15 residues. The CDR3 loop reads CASSEWDRPTYEQYF. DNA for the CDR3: TGTGCCAGCAGTGAATGGGACAGGCCAACCTACGAGCAGTACTTC.

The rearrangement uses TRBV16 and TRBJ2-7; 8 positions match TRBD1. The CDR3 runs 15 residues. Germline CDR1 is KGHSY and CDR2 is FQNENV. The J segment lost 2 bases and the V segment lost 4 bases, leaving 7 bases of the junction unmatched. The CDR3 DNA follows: TGTGCCAGCAGCCCGACAGGGGCCCGGACCTACGAGCAGTACTTC. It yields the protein CASSPTGARTYEQYF.

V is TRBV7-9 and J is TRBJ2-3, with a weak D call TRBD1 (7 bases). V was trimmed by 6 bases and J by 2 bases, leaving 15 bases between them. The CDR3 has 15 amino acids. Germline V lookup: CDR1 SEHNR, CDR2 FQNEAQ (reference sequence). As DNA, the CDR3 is TGTGCCAGCAGTCCCGCAGGGGGGTCCACAGATACGCAGTATTTT. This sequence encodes CASSPAGGSTDTQYF.

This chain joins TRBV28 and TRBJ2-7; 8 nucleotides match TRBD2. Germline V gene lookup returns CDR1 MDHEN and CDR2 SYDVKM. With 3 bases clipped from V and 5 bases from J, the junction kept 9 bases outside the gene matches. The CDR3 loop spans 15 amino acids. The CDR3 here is CASSFPTSAVHEQYF. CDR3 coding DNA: TGTGCCAGCAGTTTCCCGACTAGCGCTGTTCACGAGCAGTACTTC.

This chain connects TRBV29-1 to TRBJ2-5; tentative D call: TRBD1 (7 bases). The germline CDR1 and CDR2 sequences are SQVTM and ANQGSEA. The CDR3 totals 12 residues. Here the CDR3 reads CSGGDSQETQYF. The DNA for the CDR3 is TGCAGTGGAGGGGACAGCCAAGAGACCCAGTACTTC.

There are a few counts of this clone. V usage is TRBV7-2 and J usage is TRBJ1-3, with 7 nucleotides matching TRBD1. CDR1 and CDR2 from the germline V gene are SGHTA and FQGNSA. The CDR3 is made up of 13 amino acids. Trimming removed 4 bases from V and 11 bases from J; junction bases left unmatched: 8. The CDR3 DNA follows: TGTGCCAGCAGCTACGACAGGGTGCGCGCCATATATTTT. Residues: CASSYDRVRAIYF.

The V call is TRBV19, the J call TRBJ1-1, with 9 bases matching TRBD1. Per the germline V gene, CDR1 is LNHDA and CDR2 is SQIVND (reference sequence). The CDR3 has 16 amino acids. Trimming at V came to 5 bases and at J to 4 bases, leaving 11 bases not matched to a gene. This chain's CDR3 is CASSPWTGVQGTEAFF. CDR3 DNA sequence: TGTGCCAGTAGTCCGTGGACAGGGGTTCAAGGCACTGAAGCTTTCTTT.

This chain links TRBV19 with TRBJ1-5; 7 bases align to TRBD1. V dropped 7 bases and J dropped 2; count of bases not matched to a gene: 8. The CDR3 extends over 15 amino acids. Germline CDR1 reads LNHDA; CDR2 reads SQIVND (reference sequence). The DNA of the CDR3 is TGTGCCAGTACCGGGACAGCATTCGGCAATCAGCCCCAGCATTTT. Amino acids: CASTGTAFGNQPQHF. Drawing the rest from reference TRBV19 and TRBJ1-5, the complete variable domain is DGGITQSPKYLFRKEGQNVTLSCEQNLNHDAMYWYRQDPGQGLRLIYYSQIVNDFQKGDIAEGYSVSREKKESFPLTVTSAQKNPTAFYLCASTGTAFGNQPQHFGDGTRLSIL.

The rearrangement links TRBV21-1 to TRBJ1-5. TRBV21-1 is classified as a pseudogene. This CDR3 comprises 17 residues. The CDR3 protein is CATLKIIHLIEDQPQHF. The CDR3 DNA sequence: TGTGCCACCCTTAAAATCATACATCTAATAGAGGATCAGCCCCAGCATTTT.

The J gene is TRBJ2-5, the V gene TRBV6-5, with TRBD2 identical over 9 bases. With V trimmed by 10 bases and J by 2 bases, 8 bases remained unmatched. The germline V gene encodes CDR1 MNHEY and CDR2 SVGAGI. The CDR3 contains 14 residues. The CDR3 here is CATQPGLAQETQYF. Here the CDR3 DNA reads TGTGCCACCCAGCCGGGACTAGCTCAAGAGACCCAGTACTTC.

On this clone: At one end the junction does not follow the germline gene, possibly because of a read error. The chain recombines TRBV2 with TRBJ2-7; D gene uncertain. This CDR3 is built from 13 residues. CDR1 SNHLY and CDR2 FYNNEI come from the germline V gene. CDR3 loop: CASGDFSSYEQYF. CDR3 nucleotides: TGTGCCAGCGGTGATTTTAGCTCCTACGAGCAGTACTTC. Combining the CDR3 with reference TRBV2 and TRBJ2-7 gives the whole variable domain EPEVTQTPSHQVTQMGQEVILRCVPISNHLYFYWYRQILGQKVEFLVSFYNNEISEKSEIFDDQFSVERPDGSNFTLKIRSTKLEDSAMYFCASGDFSSYEQYFGPGTRLTVT.

CDR3 sequence (DNA): TGTGCCACCAGCAGAGGACAACAGGGGGCTGGGGGTTGGGAGACCCAGTACTTC. Translated: CATSRGQQGAGGWETQYF. This sequence joins TRBV15 and TRBJ2-5; 9 bases map to TRBD1. The V gene's germline CDR1 is LNHNV and CDR2 YYDKDF (reference sequence). This CDR3 spans 18 amino acids. The V segment lost 1 base and the J segment 5 bases; nucleotides outside the gene matches: 14.

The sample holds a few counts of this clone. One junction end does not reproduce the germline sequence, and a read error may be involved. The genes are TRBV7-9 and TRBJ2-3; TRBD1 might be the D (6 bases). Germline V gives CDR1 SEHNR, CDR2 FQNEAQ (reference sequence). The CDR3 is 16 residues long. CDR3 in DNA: TGTTCCAGCAGTCGACAGGTTGGTTACGGCACAGATACGCAGTATTTT. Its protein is CSSSRQVGYGTDTQYF. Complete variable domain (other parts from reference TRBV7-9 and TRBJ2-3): DTGVSQNPRHKITKRGQNVTFRCDPISEHNRLYWYRQTLGQGPEFLTYFQNEAQLEKSRLLSDRFSAERPKGSFSTLEIQRTEQGDSAMYLCSSSRQVGYGTDTQYFGPGTRLTVL.

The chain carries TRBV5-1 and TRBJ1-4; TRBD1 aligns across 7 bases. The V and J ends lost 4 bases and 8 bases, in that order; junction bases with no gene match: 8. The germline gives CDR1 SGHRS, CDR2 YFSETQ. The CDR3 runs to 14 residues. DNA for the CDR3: TGCGCCAGCAGCGACCGACAGGGTAGAGAAAAACTGTTTTTT. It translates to CASSDRQGREKLFF.

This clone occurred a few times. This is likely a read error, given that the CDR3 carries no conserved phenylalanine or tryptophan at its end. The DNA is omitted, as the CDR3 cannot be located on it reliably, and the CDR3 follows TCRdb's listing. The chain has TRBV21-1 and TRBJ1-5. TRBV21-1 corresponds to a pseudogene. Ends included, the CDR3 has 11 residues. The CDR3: CASTIRGISPA.

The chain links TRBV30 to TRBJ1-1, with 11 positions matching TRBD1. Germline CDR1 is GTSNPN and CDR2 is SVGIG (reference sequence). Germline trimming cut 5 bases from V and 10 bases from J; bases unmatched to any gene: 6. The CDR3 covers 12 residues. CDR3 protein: CAWSDRGRLAFF. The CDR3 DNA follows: TGTGCCTGGTCGGACAGGGGGCGCCTAGCTTTCTTT.

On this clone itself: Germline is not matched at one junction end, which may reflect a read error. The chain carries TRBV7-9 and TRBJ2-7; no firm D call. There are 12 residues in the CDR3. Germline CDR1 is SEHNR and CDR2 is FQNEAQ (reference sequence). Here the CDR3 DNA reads TGTTCCAGCAGCCCCGGTGGCGGTTCGCAGTACTTC. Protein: CSSSPGGGSQYF. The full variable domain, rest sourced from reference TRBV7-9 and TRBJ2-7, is DTGVSQNPRHKITKRGQNVTFRCDPISEHNRLYWYRQTLGQGPEFLTYFQNEAQLEKSRLLSDRFSAERPKGSFSTLEIQRTEQGDSAMYLCSSSPGGGSQYFGPGTRLTVT.

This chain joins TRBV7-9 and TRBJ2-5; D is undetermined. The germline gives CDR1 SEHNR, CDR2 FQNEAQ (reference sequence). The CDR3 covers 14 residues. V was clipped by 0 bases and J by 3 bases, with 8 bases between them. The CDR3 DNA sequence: TGTGCCAGCAGCTTAGCGAGTAGTGAAGAGACCCAGTACTTC. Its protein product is CASSLASSEETQYF. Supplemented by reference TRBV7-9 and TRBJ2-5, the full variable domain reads DTGVSQNPRHKITKRGQNVTFRCDPISEHNRLYWYRQTLGQGPEFLTYFQNEAQLEKSRLLSDRFSAERPKGSFSTLEIQRTEQGDSAMYLCASSLASSEETQYFGPGTRLLVL.

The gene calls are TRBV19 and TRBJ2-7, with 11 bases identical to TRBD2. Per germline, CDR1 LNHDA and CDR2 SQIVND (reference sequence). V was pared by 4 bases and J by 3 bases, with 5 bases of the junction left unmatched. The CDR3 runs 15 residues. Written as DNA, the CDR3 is TGTGCCAGTAGTACCTCCGGGACTAGCGGCTACGAGCAGTACTTC. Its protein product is CASSTSGTSGYEQYF.

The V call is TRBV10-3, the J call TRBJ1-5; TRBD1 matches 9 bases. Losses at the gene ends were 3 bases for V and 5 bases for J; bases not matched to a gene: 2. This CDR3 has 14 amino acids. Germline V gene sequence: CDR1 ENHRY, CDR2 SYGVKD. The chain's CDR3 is CAISEGTGHQPQHF. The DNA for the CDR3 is TGTGCCATCAGTGAAGGGACAGGGCATCAGCCCCAGCATTTT.

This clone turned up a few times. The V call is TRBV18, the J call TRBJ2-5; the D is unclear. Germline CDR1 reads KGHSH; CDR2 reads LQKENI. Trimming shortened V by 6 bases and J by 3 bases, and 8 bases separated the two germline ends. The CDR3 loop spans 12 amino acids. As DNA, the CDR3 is TGTGCCAGCTCCGCAGAGGAAGAGACCCAGTACTTC. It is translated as CASSAEEETQYF.

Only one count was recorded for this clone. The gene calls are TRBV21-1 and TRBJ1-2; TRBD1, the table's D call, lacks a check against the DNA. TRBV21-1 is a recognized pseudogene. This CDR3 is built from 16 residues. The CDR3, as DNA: TGTGCCAAGAAACCGGGACAGGGGCCTTTTGATCCTGGCTACACCTTC. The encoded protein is CAKKPGQGPFDPGYTF.

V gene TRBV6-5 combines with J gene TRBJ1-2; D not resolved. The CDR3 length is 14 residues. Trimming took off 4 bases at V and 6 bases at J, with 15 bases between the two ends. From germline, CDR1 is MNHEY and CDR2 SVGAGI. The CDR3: CASSSNQLSHGYTF. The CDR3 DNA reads TGTGCCAGCAGTTCAAATCAACTTAGCCATGGCTACACCTTC.